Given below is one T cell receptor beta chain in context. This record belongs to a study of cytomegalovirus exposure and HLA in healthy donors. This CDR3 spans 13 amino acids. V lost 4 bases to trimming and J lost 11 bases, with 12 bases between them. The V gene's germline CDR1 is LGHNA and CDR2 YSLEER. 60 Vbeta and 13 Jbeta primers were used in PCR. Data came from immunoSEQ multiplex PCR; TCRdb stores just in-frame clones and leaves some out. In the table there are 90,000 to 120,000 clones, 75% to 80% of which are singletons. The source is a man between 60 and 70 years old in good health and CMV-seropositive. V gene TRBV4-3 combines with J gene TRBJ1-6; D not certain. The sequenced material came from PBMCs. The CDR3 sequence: CASSREQFPPLHF. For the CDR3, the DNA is TGCGCCAGCAGCCGAGAACAATTTCCACCCCTCCACTTT.